The clone carrying this TCR beta chain was counted only a few times. The antigen remains unidentified. The data stem from a study of T cell clones after liver transplantation. Across the study: TCRbeta sequencing after a pre-transplant mixed lymphocyte reaction identified graft-donor-reactive clones, later tracked in post-transplant blood. Graft-donor-reactive sequences were compared with third-party-reactive TCRbeta sequences from pre-transplant mixed lymphocyte reactions. Subjects received no induction therapy and standard immunosuppression until randomization at 12-24 months post-transplant.

Study-wide results and limits: Donor-reactive sequences fell more than third party-reactive ones, suggesting partial deletion.

V dropped 1 base and J dropped 7 bases, with 5 bases sitting between them. The CDR3 sequence is 12 residues long. Germline V CDR1 and CDR2: SEHNR, FQNEAQ (reference sequence). Sequencing was performed with immunoSEQ multiplex PCR; in TCRdb, only in-frame clones are kept and a portion is missing. The sample consists of some 120,000 clones, 90% of them appearing once. This receptor was identified in a human patient who received a liver transplant. Some T cells may have originated in the graft donor. The sample was CD4+ T cells from blood, taken 12 months after liver transplant. The chain couples TRBV7-9 to TRBJ1-5, with D unresolved. CDR3 coding DNA: TGTGCCAGCAGCTTAGATTTCCAGCCCCAGCATTTT. Residues: CASSLDFQPQHF.